The sample holds a few counts of the clone carrying this T cell receptor beta chain. The antigen is undetermined. The data were obtained in a study of regulatory T cells in long-lasting Graves disease. Study findings and constraints: Persistent Graves' disease cases displayed lower TCR diversity than newly diagnosed ones.

In building TCR beta libraries, iRepertoire HTBI primers were used together with Arm-PCR of CDR3 regions. TCRdb used MiXCR to reprocess the multiplex PCR reads, holding one entry per CDR3 protein. The sample has 400,000 to 550,000 distinct CDR3 sequences; roughly 15% are singletons. V was clipped by 6 bases and J by 2 bases, with 14 bases between them. Germline CDR1 is SNHLY and CDR2 is FYNNEI. CDR3 length: 15 residues. Time point reported: newly diagnosed GD, antithyroid drugs for less than 3 months. Extracted RNA from PBMCs served as the source of the TCR library. These same data were also listed under a study on T cells in Graves' hyperthyroidism and ophthalmopathy.

This TCR came from a woman aged 30 to 39 with Graves disease. The rearrangement links TRBV2 to TRBJ1-5; a weak D match, TRBD1 (6 bases). Specimen: peripheral blood mononuclear cells (PBMCs), collected at new diagnosis, from a patient treated with antithyroid drugs. The CDR3 protein is CASRGEGVGNQPQHF. The CDR3 nucleotides read TGTGCCAGCAGGGGGGAGGGGGTGGGCAATCAGCCCCAGCATTTT.